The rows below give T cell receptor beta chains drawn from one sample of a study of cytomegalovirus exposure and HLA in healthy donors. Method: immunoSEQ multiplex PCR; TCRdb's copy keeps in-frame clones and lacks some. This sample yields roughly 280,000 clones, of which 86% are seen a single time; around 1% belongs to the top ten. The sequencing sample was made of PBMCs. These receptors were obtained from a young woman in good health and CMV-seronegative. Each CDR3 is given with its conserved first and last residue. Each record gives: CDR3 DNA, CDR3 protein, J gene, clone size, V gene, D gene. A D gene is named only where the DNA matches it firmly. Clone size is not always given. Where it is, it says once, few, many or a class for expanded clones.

cdr3_nt: TGTGCCAGCAGTGTTCGACAGGGGGACAATCAGCCCCAGCATTTT; cdr3_aa: CASSVRQGDNQPQHF; j_call: TRBJ1-5; clone_size: -; v_call: TRBV2; d_call: TRBD1
cdr3_nt: TGTGCCAGTAGTATAATGGGGACTCGCAATGAGCAGTTCTTC; cdr3_aa: CASSIMGTRNEQFF; j_call: TRBJ2-1; clone_size: -; v_call: TRBV19; d_call: -
cdr3_nt: TGTGCCAGCAGCTTGAGCGGGGTCTCCTACGAGCAGTACTTC; cdr3_aa: CASSLSGVSYEQYF; j_call: TRBJ2-7; clone_size: -; v_call: TRBV7-6; d_call: TRBD2
cdr3_nt: TGTGCCAGCAGCGTAGGCTACTTCGGACAGTTCCAAGAGACCCAGTACTTC; cdr3_aa: CASSVGYFGQFQETQYF; j_call: TRBJ2-5; clone_size: -; v_call: TRBV9; d_call: -
cdr3_nt: TGTGCCAGCAGCTTAGCGGCAGACGGGGAAAAACTGTTTTTT; cdr3_aa: CASSLAADGEKLFF; j_call: TRBJ1-4; clone_size: once; v_call: TRBV7-6; d_call: -
cdr3_nt: TGTGCCAGCAGTTACAGGGAGGGCAATCAGCCCCAGCATTTT; cdr3_aa: CASSYREGNQPQHF; j_call: TRBJ1-5; clone_size: -; v_call: TRBV6-5; d_call: -
cdr3_nt: TGTGCCAGCCGAGGACAGGGAAGCTACGAGCAGTACTTC; cdr3_aa: CASRGQGSYEQYF; j_call: TRBJ2-7; clone_size: -; v_call: TRBV28; d_call: TRBD1
cdr3_nt: TGTGCCAGCAGCTTCCTAGCTTCGAGCTCCTACAATGAGCAGTTCTTC; cdr3_aa: CASSFLASSSYNEQFF; j_call: TRBJ2-1; clone_size: -; v_call: TRBV7-8; d_call: -
cdr3_nt: TGCGCCAGCATGGGGGGGACCCATGGCTACACCTTC; cdr3_aa: CASMGGTHGYTF; j_call: TRBJ1-2; clone_size: few; v_call: TRBV5-1; d_call: -
cdr3_nt: TGTGCCAGCAGCCCCTATCCGAGCTCCTACGAGCAGTACTTC; cdr3_aa: CASSPYPSSYEQYF; j_call: TRBJ2-7; clone_size: -; v_call: TRBV27; d_call: -
cdr3_nt: TGTGCCAGCAGTTTTGGGGCAGACCTGAACTATGGCTACACCTTC; cdr3_aa: CASSFGADLNYGYTF; j_call: TRBJ1-2; clone_size: once; v_call: TRBV27; d_call: -
cdr3_nt: TGTGCCAGCAGTGGACTAGCGGAATCACTTAGATCCCCAGATACGCAGTATTTT; cdr3_aa: CASSGLAESLRSPDTQYF; j_call: TRBJ2-3; clone_size: -; v_call: TRBV6-1; d_call: TRBD2
cdr3_nt: TGTGCCAGCAGCTTGTATCCCGGGAGCGAGCAGTACTTC; cdr3_aa: CASSLYPGSEQYF; j_call: TRBJ2-7; clone_size: -; v_call: TRBV7-9; d_call: -
cdr3_nt: TGTGCCAGCCGAGGGTGGGGGCGCTTGAATGAGCAGTTCTTC; cdr3_aa: CASRGWGRLNEQFF; j_call: TRBJ2-1; clone_size: -; v_call: TRBV6-1; d_call: -
cdr3_nt: TGTGCCAGCAGGGCAGGCCGACAGGGGGGTTATGGCTACACCTTC; cdr3_aa: CASRAGRQGGYGYTF; j_call: TRBJ1-2; clone_size: -; v_call: TRBV6-5; d_call: TRBD1